This entry describes one T cell receptor beta chain. The entry originates in a study of blood T cell repertoires in COVID-19. TCRdb's table, derived via immunoSEQ multiplex PCR, lists solely in-frame clones and lacks some. The repertoire holds more than 65,000 clones, with about nine tenths as singletons. Germline CDR1 reads MNHEY; CDR2 reads SMNVEV (reference sequence). This CDR3 spans 13 amino acids. The ends lost 3 bases at V and 10 bases at J; junction bases unmatched: 5. The sample consisted of peripheral blood. The chain recombines TRBV27 with TRBJ2-1; 8 bases align to TRBD1. The TCR comes from a woman aged 45-65 years with acute or convalescent COVID-19. The CDR3 bases are TGTGCCAGCAGTTTCGACAGGGGATTGGAGCAGTTCTTC. It yields the protein CASSFDRGLEQFF.